These 16 T cell receptor beta chains came from one sample sequenced in a study of T cells in tuberculosis. TCRdb keeps only in-frame clones here, not all; method: immunoSEQ multiplex PCR. This table holds tens of thousands of clones, about 85% found once. The time point here: new active TB diagnosis, blood taken before or within 7 days of starting treatment. The source was PBMCs, collected at tuberculosis diagnosis. These receptors came from an adult with tuberculosis.

This chain uses TRBV7-9 with TRBJ1-5; D is possibly TRBD1 (6 bases). The germline V gene has CDR1 SEHNR and CDR2 FQNEAQ (reference sequence). The CDR3 is made up of 14 amino acids. V dropped 4 bases and J dropped 6 bases, with 13 bases sitting between them. The CDR3 is CASSSGQNGQPQHF. The CDR3 DNA follows: TGTGCCAGCAGCTCCGGACAGAACGGTCAGCCCCAGCATTTT. Complete variable domain (other parts from reference TRBV7-9 and TRBJ1-5): DTGVSQNPRHKITKRGQNVTFRCDPISEHNRLYWYRQTLGQGPEFLTYFQNEAQLEKSRLLSDRFSAERPKGSFSTLEIQRTEQGDSAMYLCASSSGQNGQPQHFGDGTRLSIL.

This clone was recorded a few times. Here the CDR3 DNA reads TGTGCCAGCAGCCCATACAATGAGCAGTTCTTC. Encoded protein: CASSPYNEQFF. J is TRBJ2-1 and V is TRBV2; D is unclear. The CDR3 loop spans 11 amino acids. Deletions cut 6 bases from V and 4 bases from J, with 4 bases between. Germline loops: CDR1 SNHLY, CDR2 FYNNEI.

This clone was seen a single time. The rearrangement uses TRBV7-9 and TRBJ1-4, with 7 bases lining up with TRBD1. This CDR3 has 14 residues. Germline trimming cut 5 bases from V and 6 bases from J; bases unmatched to any gene: 6. Germline V gene lookup returns CDR1 SEHNR and CDR2 FQNEAQ (reference sequence). CDR3 nucleotides: TGTGCCAGCAGCCGCGGGACAGAGGATGAAAAACTGTTTTTT. It yields the protein CASSRGTEDEKLFF.

This clone has just a few counts. Here the CDR3 reads CASMEEGRHGYTF. The DNA for the CDR3 is TGTGCCAGTATGGAGGAAGGGCGGCATGGCTACACCTTC. The V gene is TRBV19, the J gene TRBJ1-2; D is uncertain. The V end lost 7 bases, the J end lost 6 bases, and 15 bases lay between the germline ends. The CDR3 length is 13 residues. The germline V gene has CDR1 LNHDA and CDR2 SQIVND (reference sequence). The variable domain in full, with the rest retrieved from reference TRBV19 and TRBJ1-2, is DGGITQSPKYLFRKEGQNVTLSCEQNLNHDAMYWYRQDPGQGLRLIYYSQIVNDFQKGDIAEGYSVSREKKESFPLTVTSAQKNPTAFYLCASMEEGRHGYTFGSGTRLTVV.

This rearrangement joins TRBV6-1 to TRBJ2-7; D remains ambiguous. Germline loops: CDR1 MNHNS, CDR2 SASEGT. The CDR3 loop spans 15 amino acids. The ends were cut back, 4 bases at V and 0 bases at J, with 13 bases in the middle. The CDR3 DNA reads TGTGCCAGCAGTGTCCCTGACATGACCTCCTACGAGCAGTACTTC. Its translation is CASSVPDMTSYEQYF.

The chain uses TRBV2 and TRBJ2-7; perhaps TRBD1 as D (6 bases). From germline, CDR1 is SNHLY and CDR2 FYNNEI. The V gene lost 5 bases and the J gene lost 4 bases, with 9 bases spanning the gap. CDR3 length: 12 residues. CDR3 sequence: CASSIRGYEQYF. As DNA, the CDR3 is TGTGCCAGCAGTATCAGGGGTTACGAGCAGTACTTC.

A few counts support this clone. The chain employs TRBV7-9 and TRBJ1-1; TRBD1 is a possible D gene (6 bases). Germline CDR1 and CDR2: SEHNR and FQNEAQ (reference sequence). The CDR3 is made up of 15 amino acids. Trimming stripped 2 bases from V and 5 bases from J, with 15 bases between. CDR3 loop: CASSLNRVRGTEAFF. CDR3 nucleotides: TGTGCCAGCAGCTTAAATAGGGTGAGGGGGACTGAAGCTTTCTTT. The whole variable domain, filled in from reference TRBV7-9 and TRBJ1-1, reads DTGVSQNPRHKITKRGQNVTFRCDPISEHNRLYWYRQTLGQGPEFLTYFQNEAQLEKSRLLSDRFSAERPKGSFSTLEIQRTEQGDSAMYLCASSLNRVRGTEAFFGQGTRLTVV.

The V call is TRBV29-1, the J call TRBJ2-6; 8 bases are shared with TRBD1. This CDR3 spans 13 amino acids. Germline CDR1 is SQVTM and CDR2 is ANQGSEA. V was pared by 6 bases and J by 9 bases, with 7 bases of the junction left unmatched. The DNA for the CDR3 is TGCAGCGTGGTTAAAGGGACAGGCAACGTCCTGACTTTC. Its translation is CSVVKGTGNVLTF.

The chain joins TRBV7-9 to TRBJ1-1; 7 nucleotides align to TRBD1. After removal of 5 bases from V and 2 bases from J, the junction contained 5 bases not matched to a gene. This CDR3 is 14 amino acids long. CDR1 is SEHNR, CDR2 FQNEAQ, per germline (reference sequence). This chain's CDR3 is CASSIGQANTEAFF. CDR3 DNA: TGTGCCAGCAGCATTGGACAGGCAAACACTGAAGCTTTCTTT.

The chain combines TRBV30 with TRBJ2-5, with 7 nucleotides matching TRBD2. Germline V gene lookup returns CDR1 GTSNPN and CDR2 SVGIG (reference sequence). This CDR3 has 16 residues. The trim removed 0 bases at V and 4 bases at J, leaving 11 bases unmatched. CDR3 sequence reads: CAWSVGLAEAGETQYF. The CDR3 DNA is TGTGCCTGGAGTGTAGGGCTAGCGGAAGCGGGAGAGACCCAGTACTTC. The full variable domain, its missing parts supplied by reference TRBV30 and TRBJ2-5, is SQTIHQWPATLVQPVGSPLSLECTVEGTSNPNLYWYRQAAGRGLQLLFYSVGIGQISSEVPQNLSASRPQDRQFILSSKKLLLSDSGFYLCAWSVGLAEAGETQYFGPGTRLLVL.

The chain uses TRBV6-1 and TRBJ2-1; 9 bases fit TRBD2. After removal of 10 bases from V and 5 bases from J, the junction contained 9 bases not matched to a gene. In germline, CDR1 is MNHNS, CDR2 SASEGT. This CDR3 comprises 14 residues. The CDR3 region has the DNA TGTGCCATCAACGGGCGGGAGGGGAACAATGAGCAGTTCTTC. It codes for CAINGREGNNEQFF.

The chain uses TRBV19 and TRBJ1-2; TRBD1 matches at 7 bases. Germline values: CDR1 LNHDA, CDR2 SQIVND (reference sequence). With 3 bases clipped from V and 3 bases from J, the junction kept 7 bases outside the gene matches. The CDR3 length is 15 residues. DNA of the CDR3: TGTGCCAGTAGTATTGGGGGACAGACCGACTATGGCTACACCTTC. It yields the protein CASSIGGQTDYGYTF.

V and J are TRBV5-1 and TRBJ1-1; 7 nucleotides line up with TRBD1. CDR1 is SGHRS, CDR2 YFSETQ, per germline. This CDR3 has 17 amino acids. After removal of 2 bases from V and 3 bases from J, the junction contained 13 bases not matched to a gene. For the CDR3, the DNA is TGCGCCAGCAGCTTAGTAAGAACAGGGGAGGTTCACACTGAAGCTTTCTTT. Translating gives CASSLVRTGEVHTEAFF.

V usage is TRBV5-1 and J usage is TRBJ2-7, with 7 bases fitting TRBD1. This CDR3 is built from 14 residues. Germline CDR1 SGHRS, CDR2 YFSETQ. V was pared by 4 bases and J by 4 bases, with 8 bases of the junction left unmatched. The CDR3 protein is CASSHAGTAYEQYF. In DNA, the CDR3 is TGCGCCAGCAGCCATGCCGGGACAGCTTACGAGCAGTACTTC.

The V call is TRBV7-9, the J call TRBJ2-5; TRBD1 agrees at 9 bases. The CDR3 length is 19 residues. V lost 0 bases to trimming and J lost 4 bases; unmatched junction nucleotides: 15. Germline V gene sequence: CDR1 SEHNR, CDR2 FQNEAQ (reference sequence). CDR3 protein: CASSLARPWAGQGLETQYF. CDR3 bases: TGTGCCAGCAGCTTAGCGCGGCCTTGGGCGGGACAGGGTTTAGAGACCCAGTACTTC. Complete variable domain (other parts from reference TRBV7-9 and TRBJ2-5): DTGVSQNPRHKITKRGQNVTFRCDPISEHNRLYWYRQTLGQGPEFLTYFQNEAQLEKSRLLSDRFSAERPKGSFSTLEIQRTEQGDSAMYLCASSLARPWAGQGLETQYFGPGTRLLVL.

The J gene is TRBJ1-6, the V gene TRBV10-2; D remains unclear. V lost 0 bases and J 0 bases, leaving 12 bases between the germline ends. Germline V CDR1 and CDR2: WSHSY, SAAADI. The CDR3 totals 18 residues. The CDR3: CASSESVRDSSYNSPLHF. The CDR3 region has the DNA TGCGCCAGCAGTGAGTCAGTGAGGGATAGCTCCTATAATTCACCCCTCCACTTT.